This T cell receptor beta chain comes out of a study of OX40 agonist ivuxolimab in advanced cancers. Study-wide context: Intravenous ivuxolimab at 0.01 to 10 mg/kg was given to patients every 2 weeks. Earlier treatment with anti-PD-1, anti-PD-L1 or anti-CTLA-4 was permitted, and roughly 42% had received some.

Profiled with immunoSEQ multiplex PCR; TCRdb holds only in-frame clones, not every one. This table holds approximately 76,000 clones, roughly 85% found once. This CDR3 has 13 amino acids. Germline CDR1 and CDR2: MNHEY and SVGAGI. The trim removed 7 bases at V and 4 bases at J, leaving 4 bases unmatched. Notes on this clone: At the DNA level, this CDR3 is encoded by other sequences in the same sample as well.

The TCR sequence derives from an adult with an advanced solid tumor such as melanoma, head and neck, liver or kidney cancer. Source: CD4+ or CD8+ T cells sorted from blood, taken in a trial of the OX40 agonist ivuxolimab. The genes are TRBV6-5 and TRBJ2-7; 10 nucleotides align to TRBD2. The CDR3 DNA follows: TGTGCCAGCATTCCTAGCGGGGGATACGAGCAGTACTTC. It codes for CASIPSGGYEQYF.